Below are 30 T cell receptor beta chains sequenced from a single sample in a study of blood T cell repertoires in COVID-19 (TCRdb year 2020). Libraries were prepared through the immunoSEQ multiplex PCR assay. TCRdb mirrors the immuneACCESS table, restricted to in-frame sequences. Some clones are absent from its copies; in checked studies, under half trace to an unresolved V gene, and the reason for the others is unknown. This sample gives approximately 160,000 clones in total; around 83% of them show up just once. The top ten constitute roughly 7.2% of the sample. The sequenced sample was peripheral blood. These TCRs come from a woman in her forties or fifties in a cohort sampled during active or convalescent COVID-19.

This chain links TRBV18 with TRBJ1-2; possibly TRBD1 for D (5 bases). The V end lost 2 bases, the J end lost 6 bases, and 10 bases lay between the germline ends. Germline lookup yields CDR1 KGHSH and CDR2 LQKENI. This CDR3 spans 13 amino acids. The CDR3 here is CASSPGAGDGYTF. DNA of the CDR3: TGTGCCAGCTCACCAGGGGCAGGAGATGGCTACACCTTC.

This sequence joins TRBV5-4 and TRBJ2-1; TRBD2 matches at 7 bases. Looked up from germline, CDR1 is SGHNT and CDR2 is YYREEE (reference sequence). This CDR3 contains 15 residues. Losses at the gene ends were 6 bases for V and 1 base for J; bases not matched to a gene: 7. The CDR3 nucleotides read TGTGCCAGCACCCTGGGGAGGGGATCCTACAATGAGCAGTTCTTC. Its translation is CASTLGRGSYNEQFF.

The CDR3 here is CASSLDRAGNTIYF. CDR3 sequence (DNA): TGTGCCAGCAGTCTTGACAGGGCCGGAAACACCATATATTTT. This chain links TRBV6-5 with TRBJ1-3, with 7 bases aligning to TRBD1. V trimming: 5 bases; J trimming: 4 bases; junction bases outside the gene matches: 5. This CDR3 is 14 amino acids long. Germline V gives CDR1 MNHEY, CDR2 SVGAGI.

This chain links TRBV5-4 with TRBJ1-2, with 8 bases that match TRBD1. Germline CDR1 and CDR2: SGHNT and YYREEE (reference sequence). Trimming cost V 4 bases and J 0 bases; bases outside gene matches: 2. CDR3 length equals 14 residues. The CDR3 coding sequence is TGTGCCAGCAGCCCGACAGGGGCTAACTATGGCTACACCTTC. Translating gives CASSPTGANYGYTF. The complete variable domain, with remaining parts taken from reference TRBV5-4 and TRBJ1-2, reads ETGVTQSPTHLIKTRGQQVTLRCSSQSGHNTVSWYQQALGQGPQFIFQYYREEENGRGNFPPRFSGLQFPNYSSELNVNALELDDSALYLCASSPTGANYGYTFGSGTRLTVV.

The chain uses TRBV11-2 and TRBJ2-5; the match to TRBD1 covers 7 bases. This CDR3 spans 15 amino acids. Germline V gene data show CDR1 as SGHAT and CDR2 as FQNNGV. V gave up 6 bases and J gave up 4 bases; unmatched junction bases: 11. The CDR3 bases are TGTGCCAGCAGTACTCAGACAGGGATAATAGAGACCCAGTACTTC. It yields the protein CASSTQTGIIETQYF.

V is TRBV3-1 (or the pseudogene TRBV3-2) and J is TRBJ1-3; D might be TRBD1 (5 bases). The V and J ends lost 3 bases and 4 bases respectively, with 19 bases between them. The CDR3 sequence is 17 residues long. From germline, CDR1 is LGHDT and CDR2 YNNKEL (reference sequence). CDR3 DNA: TGTGCCAGCAGCCAGTCGAGGGGTGGGAGGCTCGGAAACACCATATATTTT. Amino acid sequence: CASSQSRGGRLGNTIYF.

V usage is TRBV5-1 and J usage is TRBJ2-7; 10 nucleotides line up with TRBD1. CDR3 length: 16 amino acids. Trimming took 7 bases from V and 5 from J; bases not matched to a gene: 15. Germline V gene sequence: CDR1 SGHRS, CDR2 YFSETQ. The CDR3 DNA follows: TGCGCCAGCCGTGGTCCCTGGGGACAGGGGAGCCACGAGCAGTACTTC. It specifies CASRGPWGQGSHEQYF.

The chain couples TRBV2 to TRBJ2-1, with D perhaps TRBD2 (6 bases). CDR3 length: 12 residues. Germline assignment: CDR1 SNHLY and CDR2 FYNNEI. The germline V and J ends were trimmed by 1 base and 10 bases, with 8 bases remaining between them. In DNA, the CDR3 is TGTGCCAGCAGTGAAGAGACTAGAGAGCAGTTCTTC. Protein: CASSEETREQFF.

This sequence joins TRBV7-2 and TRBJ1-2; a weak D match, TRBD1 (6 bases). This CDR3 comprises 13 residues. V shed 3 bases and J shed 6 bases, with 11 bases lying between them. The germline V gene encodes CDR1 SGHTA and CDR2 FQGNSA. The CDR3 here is CASSLYRADGYTF. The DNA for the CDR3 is TGTGCCAGCAGCTTGTACAGGGCAGATGGCTACACCTTC. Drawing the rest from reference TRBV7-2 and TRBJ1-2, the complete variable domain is GAGVSQSPSNKVTEKGKDVELRCDPISGHTALYWYRQSLGQGLEFLIYFQGNSAPDKSGLPSDRFSAERTGGSVSTLTIQRTQQEDSAVYLCASSLYRADGYTFGSGTRLTVV.

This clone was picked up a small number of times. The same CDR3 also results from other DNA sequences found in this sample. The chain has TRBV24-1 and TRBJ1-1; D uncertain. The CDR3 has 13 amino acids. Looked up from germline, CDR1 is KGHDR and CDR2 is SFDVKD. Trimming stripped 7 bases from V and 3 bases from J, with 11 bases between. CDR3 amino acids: CATRDGGYTEAFF. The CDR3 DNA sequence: TGTGCCACCAGGGACGGAGGGTACACTGAAGCTTTCTTT.

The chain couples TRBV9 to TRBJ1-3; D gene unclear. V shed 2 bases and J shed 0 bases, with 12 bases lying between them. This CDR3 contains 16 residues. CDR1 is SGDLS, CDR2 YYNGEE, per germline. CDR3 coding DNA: TGTGCCAGCAGCGTGGGCCCTCAATTCTCTGGAAACACCATATATTTT. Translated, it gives CASSVGPQFSGNTIYF. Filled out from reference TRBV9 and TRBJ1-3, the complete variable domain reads DSGVTQTPKHLITATGQRVTLRCSPRSGDLSVYWYQQSLDQGLQFLIQYYNGEERAKGNILERFSAQQFPDLHSELNLSSLELGDSALYFCASSVGPQFSGNTIYFGEGSWLTVV.

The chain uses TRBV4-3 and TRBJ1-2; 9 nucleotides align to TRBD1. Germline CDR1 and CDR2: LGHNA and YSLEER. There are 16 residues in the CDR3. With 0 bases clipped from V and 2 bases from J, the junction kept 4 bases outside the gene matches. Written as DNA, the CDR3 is TGCGCCAGCAGCCAAGATAGGGGGACAGGGAACTATGGCTACACCTTC. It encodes CASSQDRGTGNYGYTF.

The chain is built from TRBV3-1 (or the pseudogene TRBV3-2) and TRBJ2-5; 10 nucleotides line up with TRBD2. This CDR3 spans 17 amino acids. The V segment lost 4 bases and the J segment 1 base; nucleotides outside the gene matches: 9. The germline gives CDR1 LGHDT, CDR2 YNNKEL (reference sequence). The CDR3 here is CASSRPGTSALQETQYF. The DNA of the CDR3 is TGTGCCAGCAGCCGACCCGGGACTAGCGCACTCCAAGAGACCCAGTACTTC.

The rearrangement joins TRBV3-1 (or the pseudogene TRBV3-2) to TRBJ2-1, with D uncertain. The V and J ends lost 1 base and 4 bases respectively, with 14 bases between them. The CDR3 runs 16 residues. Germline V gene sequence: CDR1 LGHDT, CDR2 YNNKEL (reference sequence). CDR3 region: CASSQVGTTPYNEQFF. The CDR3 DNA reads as TGTGCCAGCAGCCAAGTGGGCACAACCCCATACAATGAGCAGTTCTTC.

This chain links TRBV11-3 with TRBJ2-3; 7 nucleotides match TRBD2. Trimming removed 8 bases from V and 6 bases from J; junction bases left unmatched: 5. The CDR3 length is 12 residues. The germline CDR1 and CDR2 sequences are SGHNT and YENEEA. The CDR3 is CASGAGRDTQYF. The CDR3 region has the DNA TGTGCCAGCGGCGCCGGGAGGGATACGCAGTATTTT.

CDR3 protein: CASSPWAGGLNYGYTF. The CDR3 DNA sequence: TGTGCCAGCTCACCATGGGCGGGGGGCCTTAACTATGGCTACACCTTC. The chain carries TRBV18 and TRBJ1-2; D is possibly TRBD1 (6 bases). CDR1 KGHSH and CDR2 LQKENI come from the germline V gene. The CDR3 runs 16 residues. V was clipped by 2 bases and J by 1 base, with 14 bases between them.

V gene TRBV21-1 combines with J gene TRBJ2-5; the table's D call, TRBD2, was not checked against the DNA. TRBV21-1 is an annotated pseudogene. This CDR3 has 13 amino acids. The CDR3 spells CASPQLAQETQYF. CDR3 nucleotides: TGTGCCAGCCCCCAATTAGCCCAAGAGACCCAGTACTTC.

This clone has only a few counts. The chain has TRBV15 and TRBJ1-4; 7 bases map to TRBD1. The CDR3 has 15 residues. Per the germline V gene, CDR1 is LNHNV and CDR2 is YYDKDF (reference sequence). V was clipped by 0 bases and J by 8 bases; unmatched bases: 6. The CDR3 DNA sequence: TGTGCCACCAGCAGAGATGGACAGGCAGGGGAAAAACTGTTTTTT. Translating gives CATSRDGQAGEKLFF.

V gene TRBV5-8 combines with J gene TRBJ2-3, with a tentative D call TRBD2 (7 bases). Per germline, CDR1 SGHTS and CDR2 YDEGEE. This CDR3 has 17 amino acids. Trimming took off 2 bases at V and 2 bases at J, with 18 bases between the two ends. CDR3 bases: TGTGCCAGCAGCTTTTGGGGGGGGGCCCGTGTCACAGATACGCAGTATTTT. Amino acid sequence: CASSFWGGARVTDTQYF.

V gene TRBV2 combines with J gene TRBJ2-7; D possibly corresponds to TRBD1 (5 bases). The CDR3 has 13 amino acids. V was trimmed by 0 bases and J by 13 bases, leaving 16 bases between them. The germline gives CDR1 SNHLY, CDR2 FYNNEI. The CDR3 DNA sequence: TGTGCCAGCAGTGAAGCGCTTCAAGGACAAACATACTTC. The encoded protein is CASSEALQGQTYF.

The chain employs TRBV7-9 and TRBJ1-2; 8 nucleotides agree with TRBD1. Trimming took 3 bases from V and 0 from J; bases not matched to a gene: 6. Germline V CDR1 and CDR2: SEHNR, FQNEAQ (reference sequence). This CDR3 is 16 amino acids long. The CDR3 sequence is CASSFGGQGANYGYTF. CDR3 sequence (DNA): TGTGCCAGCAGCTTCGGAGGACAGGGAGCTAACTATGGCTACACCTTC.

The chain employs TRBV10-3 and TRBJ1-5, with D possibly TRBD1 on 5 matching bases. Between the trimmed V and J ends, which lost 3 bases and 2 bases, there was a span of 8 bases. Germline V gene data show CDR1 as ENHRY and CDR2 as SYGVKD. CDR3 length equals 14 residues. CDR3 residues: CAISDPGGNQPQHF. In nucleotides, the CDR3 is TGTGCCATCAGTGACCCGGGGGGCAATCAGCCCCAGCATTTT.

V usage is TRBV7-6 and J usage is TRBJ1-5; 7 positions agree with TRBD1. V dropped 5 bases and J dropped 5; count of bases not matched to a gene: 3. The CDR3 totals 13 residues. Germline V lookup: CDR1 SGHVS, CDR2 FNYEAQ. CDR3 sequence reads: CASSLDRDQPQHF. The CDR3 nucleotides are TGTGCCAGCAGCCTTGACAGGGATCAGCCCCAGCATTTT. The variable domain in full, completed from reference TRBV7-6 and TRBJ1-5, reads GAGVSQSPRYKVTKRGQDVALRCDPISGHVSLYWYRQALGQGPEFLTYFNYEAQQDKSGLPNDRFSAERPEGSISTLTIQRTEQRDSAMYRCASSLDRDQPQHFGDGTRLSIL.

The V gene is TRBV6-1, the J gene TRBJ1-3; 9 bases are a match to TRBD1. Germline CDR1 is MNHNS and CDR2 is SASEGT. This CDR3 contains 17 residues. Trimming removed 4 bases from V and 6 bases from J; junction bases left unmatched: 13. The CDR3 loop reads CASSGGTGSSTTNTIYF. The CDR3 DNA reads TGTGCCAGCAGTGGAGGGACAGGGTCCTCGACGACAAACACCATATATTTT.

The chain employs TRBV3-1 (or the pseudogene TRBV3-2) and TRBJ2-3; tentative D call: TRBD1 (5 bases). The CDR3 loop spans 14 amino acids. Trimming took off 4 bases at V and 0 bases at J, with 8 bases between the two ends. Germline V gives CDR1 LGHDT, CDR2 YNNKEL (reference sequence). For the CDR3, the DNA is TGTGCCAGCAGCCGGACACCTAGCACAGATACGCAGTATTTT. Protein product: CASSRTPSTDTQYF.

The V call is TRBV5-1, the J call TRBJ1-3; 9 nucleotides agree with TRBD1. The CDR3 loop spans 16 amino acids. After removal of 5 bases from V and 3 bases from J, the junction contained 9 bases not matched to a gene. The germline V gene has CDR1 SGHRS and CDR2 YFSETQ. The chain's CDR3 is CASSKEGTGIGNTIYF. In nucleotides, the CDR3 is TGCGCCAGCAGTAAAGAGGGGACAGGGATTGGAAACACCATATATTTT.

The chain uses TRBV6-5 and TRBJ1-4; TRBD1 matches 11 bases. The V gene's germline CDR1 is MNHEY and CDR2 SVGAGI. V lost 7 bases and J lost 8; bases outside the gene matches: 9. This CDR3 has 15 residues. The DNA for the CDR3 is TGTGCCAGCACCTCAATGGGACAGGGGGAAGAAAAACTGTTTTTT. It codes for CASTSMGQGEEKLFF.

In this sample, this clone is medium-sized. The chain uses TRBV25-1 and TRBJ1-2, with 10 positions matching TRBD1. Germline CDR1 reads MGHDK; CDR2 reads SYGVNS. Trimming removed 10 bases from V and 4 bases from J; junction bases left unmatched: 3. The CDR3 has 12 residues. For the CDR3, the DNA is TGTGCCACCGGGACAGGGGTCTATGGCTACACCTTC. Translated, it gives CATGTGVYGYTF.

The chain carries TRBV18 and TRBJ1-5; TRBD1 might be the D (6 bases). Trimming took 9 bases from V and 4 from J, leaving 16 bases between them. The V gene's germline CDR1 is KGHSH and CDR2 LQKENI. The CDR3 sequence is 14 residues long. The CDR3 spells CASQSGDQNQPQHF. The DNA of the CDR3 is TGTGCCAGTCAATCAGGGGACCAAAATCAGCCCCAGCATTTT. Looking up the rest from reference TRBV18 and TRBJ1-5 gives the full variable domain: NAGVMQNPRHLVRRRGQEARLRCSPMKGHSHVYWYRQLPEEGLKFMVYLQKENIIDESGMPKERFSAEFPKEGPSILRIQQVVRGDSAAYFCASQSGDQNQPQHFGDGTRLSIL.

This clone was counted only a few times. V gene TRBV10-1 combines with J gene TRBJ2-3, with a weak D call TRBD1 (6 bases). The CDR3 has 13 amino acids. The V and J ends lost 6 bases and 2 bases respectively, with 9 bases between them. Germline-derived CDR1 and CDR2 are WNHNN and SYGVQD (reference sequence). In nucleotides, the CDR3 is TGCGCCAGCAGCAGGACAGTCACAGATACGCAGTATTTT. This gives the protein CASSRTVTDTQYF.